The clone carrying this T cell receptor (beta chain) was observed a few times. This record comes from a study of OX40 agonist ivuxolimab in advanced cancers. Per germline, CDR1 SEHNR and CDR2 FQNEAQ (reference sequence). The CDR3 contains 14 residues. Trimming removed 8 bases from V and 6 bases from J, with 16 bases in between. The data were produced by immunoSEQ multiplex PCR, yet TCRdb's version contains in-frame clones alone and is incomplete. The sample contains about 19,000 clones, over 80% of which appear only once. The chain is built from TRBV7-9 and TRBJ2-2, with D tentatively TRBD1 (5 bases). This clonotype was sampled from an adult with an advanced solid tumor such as melanoma, head and neck, liver or kidney cancer. This specimen consisted of CD4+ or CD8+ T cells sorted from blood, obtained in a trial of the OX40 agonist ivuxolimab. DNA of the CDR3: TGTGCCAGCTCCCCTGTCGTAGGGGCCGGGGAGCTGTTTTTT. It specifies CASSPVVGAGELFF.